This T cell receptor beta chain was sequenced in a study of blood T cell repertoires in COVID-19. Looking at the study overall: Both acute and convalescent COVID-19 samples were obtained from the United States, Italy and Spain.

Participant-given clinical history determined each cohort assignment. Cohort 3 donors counted as recovered after two negative PCRs, clearance, or resolved symptoms. The repertoire was sequenced with immunoSEQ multiplex PCR; TCRdb's copy has only in-frame clones and lacks some. The sample includes under 200,000 clones, 70% to 90% seen only once; the top ten take 5% to 8.5%. The germline V and J ends were trimmed by 0 bases and 2 bases, with 18 bases remaining between them. This CDR3 is built from 17 residues. CDR1 is SGHNT, CDR2 YYREEE, per germline (reference sequence). The source is a woman in her fifties or sixties who had recovered from COVID-19. This rearrangement joins TRBV5-4 to TRBJ2-7; a possible D gene is TRBD1 (6 bases). The sequenced sample was PBMCs or T cells enriched from blood (not recorded which). This CDR3 reads CASSLAGTGGATYEQYF. CDR3 DNA: TGTGCCAGCAGCTTGGCGGGTACTGGGGGCGCGACCTACGAGCAGTACTTC. The complete variable domain, with remaining parts taken from reference TRBV5-4 and TRBJ2-7, reads ETGVTQSPTHLIKTRGQQVTLRCSSQSGHNTVSWYQQALGQGPQFIFQYYREEENGRGNFPPRFSGLQFPNYSSELNVNALELDDSALYLCASSLAGTGGATYEQYFGPGTRLTVT.